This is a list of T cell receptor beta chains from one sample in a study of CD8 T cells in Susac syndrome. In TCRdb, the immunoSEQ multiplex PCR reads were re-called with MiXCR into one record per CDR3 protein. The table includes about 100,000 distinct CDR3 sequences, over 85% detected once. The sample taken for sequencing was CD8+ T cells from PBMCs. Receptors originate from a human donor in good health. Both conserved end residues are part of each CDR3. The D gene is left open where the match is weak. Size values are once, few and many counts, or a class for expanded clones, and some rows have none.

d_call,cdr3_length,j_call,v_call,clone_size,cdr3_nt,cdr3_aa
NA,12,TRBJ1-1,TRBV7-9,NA,TGTGCCAGCATTGACAGTAACACTGAAGCTTTCTTT,CASIDSNTEAFF
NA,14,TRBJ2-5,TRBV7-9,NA,TGTGCCAGCAGCTTTCGGCACGACCAAGAGACCCAGTACTTC,CASSFRHDQETQYF
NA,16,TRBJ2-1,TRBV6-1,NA,TGTGCCAGCAGTGAGGCAACGGCCCCCCCAGCCAATGAGCAGTTCTTC,CASSEATAPPANEQFF
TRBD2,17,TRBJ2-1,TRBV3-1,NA,TGTGCCAGCAGCGAGGACGCCGCTAGCGGGGGGGATAATGAGCAGTTCTTC,CASSEDAASGGDNEQFF
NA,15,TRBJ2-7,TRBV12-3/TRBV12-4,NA,TGTGCCAGCAGTTTGGGCGGGGCGGCTACCTACGAGCAGTACTTC,CASSLGGAATYEQYF
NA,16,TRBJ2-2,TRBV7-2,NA,TGTGCCAGCAGCCCCCGCAGGGGTCCGAACACCGGGGAGCTGTTTTTT,CASSPRRGPNTGELFF
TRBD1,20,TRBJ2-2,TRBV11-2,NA,TGTGCCAGCAGCCCAGAGAGTGGCCCCCGGGACAGGGTCTACACCGGGGAGCTGTTTTTT,CASSPESGPRDRVYTGELFF
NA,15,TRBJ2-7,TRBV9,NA,TGTGCCAGCAGCGTAGGTGGAGAGGGTTACCACGAGCAGTACTTC,CASSVGGEGYHEQYF
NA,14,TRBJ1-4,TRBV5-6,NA,TGTGCCAGCAGCTTGGGAGGGTCTAATGAAAAACTGTTTTTT,CASSLGGSNEKLFF
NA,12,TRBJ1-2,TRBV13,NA,TGTGCCAGCAGCTCCCCGGGCGCTGGCTACACCTTC,CASSSPGAGYTF
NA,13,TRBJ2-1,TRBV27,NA,TGTGCCAGCAGTTTATGGAGGTCAGGTGAGCAGTTCTTC,CASSLWRSGEQFF
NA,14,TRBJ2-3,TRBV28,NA,TGTGCCAGCAGTTTATATGGGGAGGACGATACGCAGTATTTT,CASSLYGEDDTQYF
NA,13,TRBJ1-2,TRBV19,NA,TGTGCCAGTAGCCCCCTAGGGGTGGGAGGCTACACCTTC,CASSPLGVGGYTF
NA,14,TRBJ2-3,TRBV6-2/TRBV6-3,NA,TGTGCCAGCAAACTCCTCCTATCGACAGATACGCAGTATTTT,CASKLLLSTDTQYF
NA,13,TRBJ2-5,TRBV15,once,TGTGCCACCAGCAGAGGGGGGTTCGAGACCCAGTACTTC,CATSRGGFETQYF
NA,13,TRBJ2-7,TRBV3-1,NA,TGTGCCAGCAGCCAACTCGGACAGCACGAGCAGTACTTC,CASSQLGQHEQYF
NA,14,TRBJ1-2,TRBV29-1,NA,TGCAGCGTTGATGAGGGCCTAACTAACTATGGCTACACCTTC,CSVDEGLTNYGYTF
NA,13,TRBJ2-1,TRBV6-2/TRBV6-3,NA,TGTGCCAGCAGTTACGTGGGGGACAATGAGCAGTTCTTC,CASSYVGDNEQFF
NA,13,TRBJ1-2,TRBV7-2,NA,TGTGCCAGCATCGATGAAGCTAACTATGGCTACACCTTC,CASIDEANYGYTF
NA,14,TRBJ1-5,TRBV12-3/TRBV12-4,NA,TGTGCCAGCAGTTTGGGGCAGCTCAATCAGCCCCAGCATTTT,CASSLGQLNQPQHF
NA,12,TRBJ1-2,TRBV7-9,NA,TGTGCCAGCAGCTTCAGTGACTATGGCTACACCTTC,CASSFSDYGYTF
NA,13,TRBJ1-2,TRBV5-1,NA,TGCGCCAGCAGCGGAGGGGACCGGTATGGCTACACCTTC,CASSGGDRYGYTF
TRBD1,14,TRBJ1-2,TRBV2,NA,TGTGCCAGCAGTGAAGGGACAGGGGTCGGGGGCTACACCTTC,CASSEGTGVGGYTF
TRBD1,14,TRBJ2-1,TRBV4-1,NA,TGCGCCAGCAGCCAGAGGACAGGGTACAATGAGCAGTTCTTC,CASSQRTGYNEQFF
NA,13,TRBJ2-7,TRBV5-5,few,TGTGCCAGCAGCTTGGCAACAGCATACGAGCAGTACTTC,CASSLATAYEQYF
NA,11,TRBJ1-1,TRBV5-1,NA,TGCGCCAGCAGCCCCGGGGTAGAAGCTTTCTTT,CASSPGVEAFF
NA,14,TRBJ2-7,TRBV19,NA,TGTGCCAGTAGGGGAACGTGGAGCTCCTACGAGCAGTACTTC,CASRGTWSSYEQYF
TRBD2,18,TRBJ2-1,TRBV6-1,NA,TGTGCCAGCAGCGCCGGGACTAGCGGGGGAAGGGGATACAATGAGCAGTTCTTC,CASSAGTSGGRGYNEQFF
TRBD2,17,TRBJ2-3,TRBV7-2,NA,TGTGCCAGCAGCTTCCGGACTAGCGGGGGAGTGGGAGATACGCAGTATTTT,CASSFRTSGGVGDTQYF
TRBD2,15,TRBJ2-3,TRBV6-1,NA,TGTGCCAGCAGCTTCCTAGCGGGGGACACAGATACGCAGTATTTT,CASSFLAGDTDTQYF
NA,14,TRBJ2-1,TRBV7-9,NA,TGTGCCAGCAGCTCCGAGGACCGCTACAATGAGCAGTTCTTC,CASSSEDRYNEQFF
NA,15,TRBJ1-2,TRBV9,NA,TGTGCCAGCAGCGTAGACCCACCGACCACTTATGGCTACACCTTC,CASSVDPPTTYGYTF
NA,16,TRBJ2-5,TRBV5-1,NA,TGCGCCAGCAGCTTTTACGGGACCCCTAGTTTGGAGACCCAGTACTTC,CASSFYGTPSLETQYF
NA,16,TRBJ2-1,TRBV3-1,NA,TGTGCCAGCAGCCCCCCGGGGGGCGGGGACTTGAATGAGCAGTTCTTC,CASSPPGGGDLNEQFF
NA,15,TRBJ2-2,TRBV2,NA,TGTGCCAGCAACCAACCGCAGGGAAACACCGGGGAGCTGTTTTTT,CASNQPQGNTGELFF
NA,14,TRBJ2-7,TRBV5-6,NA,TGTGCCAGCAGCTTGCCCGACACAGACTACGAGCAGTACTTC,CASSLPDTDYEQYF
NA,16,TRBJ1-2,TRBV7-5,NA,NA,CISVSEAHDRVGGYTF
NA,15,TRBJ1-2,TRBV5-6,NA,TGTGCCAGCAGTCAGGGGCCTAACCCACTCTATGGCTACACCTTC,CASSQGPNPLYGYTF
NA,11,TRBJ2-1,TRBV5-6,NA,TGTGCCACTACAGGGAAGAATGAGCAGTTCTTC,CATTGKNEQFF
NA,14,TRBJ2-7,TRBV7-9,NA,TGTGCCAGCAGCTTAGGTTCATCAGTCTACGAGCAGTACTTC,CASSLGSSVYEQYF
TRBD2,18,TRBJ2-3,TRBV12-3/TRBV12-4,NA,TGTGCCAGCAGTTTCTTACTAGCGGGGGTCATTAACACAGATACGCAGTATTTT,CASSFLLAGVINTDTQYF
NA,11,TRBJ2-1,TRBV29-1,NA,TGCAGCGTTGTGGCAGACAATGAGCAGTTCTTC,CSVVADNEQFF
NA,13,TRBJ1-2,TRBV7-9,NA,TGTGCCAGCAGCGATCGGGACACCTATGGCTACACCTTC,CASSDRDTYGYTF
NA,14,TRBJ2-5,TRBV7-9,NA,TGTGCCAGCAGCCGTCATCCGGTGGCGGAGACCCAGTACTTC,CASSRHPVAETQYF
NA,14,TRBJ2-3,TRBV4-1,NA,TGCGCCAGCAGCCAAGTAACAAGCACAGATACGCAGTATTTT,CASSQVTSTDTQYF